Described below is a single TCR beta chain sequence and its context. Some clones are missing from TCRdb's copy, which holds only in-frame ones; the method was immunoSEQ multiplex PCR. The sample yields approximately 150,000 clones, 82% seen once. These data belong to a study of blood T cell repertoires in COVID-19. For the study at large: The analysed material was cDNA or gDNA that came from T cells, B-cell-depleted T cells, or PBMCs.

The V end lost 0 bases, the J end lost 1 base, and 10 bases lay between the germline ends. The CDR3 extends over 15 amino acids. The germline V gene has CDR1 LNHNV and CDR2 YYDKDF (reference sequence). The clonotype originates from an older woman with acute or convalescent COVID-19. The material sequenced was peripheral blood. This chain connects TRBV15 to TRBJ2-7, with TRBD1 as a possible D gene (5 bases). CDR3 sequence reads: CATSRENQGSYEQYF. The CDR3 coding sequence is TGTGCCACCAGCAGAGAAAACCAGGGTTCCTACGAGCAGTACTTC. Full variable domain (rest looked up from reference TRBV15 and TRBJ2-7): DAMVIQNPRYQVTQFGKPVTLSCSQTLNHNVMYWYQQKSSQAPKLLFHYYDKDFNNEADTPDNFQSRRPNTSFCFLDIRSPGLGDTAMYLCATSRENQGSYEQYFGPGTRLTVT.